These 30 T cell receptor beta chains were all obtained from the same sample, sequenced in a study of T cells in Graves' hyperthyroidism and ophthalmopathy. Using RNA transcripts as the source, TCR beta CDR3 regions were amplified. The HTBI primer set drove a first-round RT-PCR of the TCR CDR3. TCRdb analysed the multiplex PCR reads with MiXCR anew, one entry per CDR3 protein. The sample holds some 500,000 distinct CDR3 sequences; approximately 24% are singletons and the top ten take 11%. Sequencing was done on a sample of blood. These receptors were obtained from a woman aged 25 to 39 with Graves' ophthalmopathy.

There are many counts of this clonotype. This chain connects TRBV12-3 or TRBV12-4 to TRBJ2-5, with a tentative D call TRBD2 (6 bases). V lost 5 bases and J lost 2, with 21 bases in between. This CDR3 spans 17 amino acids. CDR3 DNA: TGTGCCAGCAGTCAGCCCGGACTACGCCGGGGGCAAGAGACCCAGTACTTC. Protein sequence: CASSQPGLRRGQETQYF.

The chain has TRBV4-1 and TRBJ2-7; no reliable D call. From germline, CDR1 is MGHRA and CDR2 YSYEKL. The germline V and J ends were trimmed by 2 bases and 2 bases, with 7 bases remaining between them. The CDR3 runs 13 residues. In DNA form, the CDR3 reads TGCGCCAGCAGCCAAAACGGTCCCTACGAGCAGTACTTC. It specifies CASSQNGPYEQYF.

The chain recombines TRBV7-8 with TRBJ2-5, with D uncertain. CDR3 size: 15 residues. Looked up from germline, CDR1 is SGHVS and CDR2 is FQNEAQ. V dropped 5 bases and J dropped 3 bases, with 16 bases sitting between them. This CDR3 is CASSPPGSFEETQYF. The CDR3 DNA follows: TGTGCCAGCAGCCCTCCGGGCTCATTCGAAGAGACCCAGTACTTC.

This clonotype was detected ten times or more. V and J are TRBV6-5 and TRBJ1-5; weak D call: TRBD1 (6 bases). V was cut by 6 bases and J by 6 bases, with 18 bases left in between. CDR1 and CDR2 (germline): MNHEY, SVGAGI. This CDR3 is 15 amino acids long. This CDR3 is CASRLGAVVGQPQHF. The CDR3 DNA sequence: TGTGCCAGCAGATTGGGGGCCGTCGTTGGTCAGCCCCAGCATTTT.

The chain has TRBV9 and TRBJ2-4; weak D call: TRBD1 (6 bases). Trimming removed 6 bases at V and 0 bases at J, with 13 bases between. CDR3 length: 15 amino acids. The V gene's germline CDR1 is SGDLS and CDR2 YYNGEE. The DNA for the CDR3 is TGTGCCAGCAACGAGGGGGATTTAGCCAAAAACATTCAGTACTTC. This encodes CASNEGDLAKNIQYF.

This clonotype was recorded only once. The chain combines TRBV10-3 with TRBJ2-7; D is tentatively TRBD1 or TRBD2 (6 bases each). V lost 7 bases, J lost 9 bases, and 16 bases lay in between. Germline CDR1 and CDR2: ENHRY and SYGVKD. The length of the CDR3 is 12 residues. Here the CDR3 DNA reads TGTGCCATCAAGGGGGGTGCGGGCGGGCAGTACTTC. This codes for CAIKGGAGGQYF.

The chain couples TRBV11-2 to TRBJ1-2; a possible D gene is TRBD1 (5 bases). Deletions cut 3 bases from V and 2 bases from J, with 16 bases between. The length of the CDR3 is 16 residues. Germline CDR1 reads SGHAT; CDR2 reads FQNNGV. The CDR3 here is CASSLSPGRGNYGYTF. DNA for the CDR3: TGTGCCAGCAGCTTGTCCCCGGGACGGGGAAACTATGGCTACACCTTC.

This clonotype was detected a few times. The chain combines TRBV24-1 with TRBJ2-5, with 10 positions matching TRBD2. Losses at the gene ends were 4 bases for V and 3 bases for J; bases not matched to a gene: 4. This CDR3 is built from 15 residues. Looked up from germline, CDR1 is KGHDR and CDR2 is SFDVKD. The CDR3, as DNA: TGTGCCACCAGTGACCCCGGACTAGCGGAAGAGACCCAGTACTTC. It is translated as CATSDPGLAEETQYF.

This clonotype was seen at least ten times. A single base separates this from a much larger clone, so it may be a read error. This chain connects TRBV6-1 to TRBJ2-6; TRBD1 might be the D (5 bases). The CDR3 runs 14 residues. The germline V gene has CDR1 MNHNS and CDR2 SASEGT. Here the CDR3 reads CASSDSSGANALTF. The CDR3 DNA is TGTGCCAGCAGTGACAGCTCTGGGGCCAACGCCCTGACTTTC.

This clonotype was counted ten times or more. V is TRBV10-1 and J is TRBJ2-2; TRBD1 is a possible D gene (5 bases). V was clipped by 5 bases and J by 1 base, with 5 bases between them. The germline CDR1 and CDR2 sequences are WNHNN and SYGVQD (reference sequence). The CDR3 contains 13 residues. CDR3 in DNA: TGCGCCAGCAGTACAGGGAACACCGGGGAGCTGTTTTTT. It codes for CASSTGNTGELFF.

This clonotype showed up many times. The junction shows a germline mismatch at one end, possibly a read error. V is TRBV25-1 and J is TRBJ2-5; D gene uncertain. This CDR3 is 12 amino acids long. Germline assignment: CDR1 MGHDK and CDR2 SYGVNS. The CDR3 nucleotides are TGTGCCAGCAGTGAGGCCCAAAAGACCCAGTACTTC. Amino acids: CASSEAQKTQYF.

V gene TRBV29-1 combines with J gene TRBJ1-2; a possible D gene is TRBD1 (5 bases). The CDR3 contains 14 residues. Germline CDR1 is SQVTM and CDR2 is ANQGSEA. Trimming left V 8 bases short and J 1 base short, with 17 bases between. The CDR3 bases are TGCAGCACGTCTTCGGGGGTCGATAACTATGGCTACACCTTC. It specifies CSTSSGVDNYGYTF.

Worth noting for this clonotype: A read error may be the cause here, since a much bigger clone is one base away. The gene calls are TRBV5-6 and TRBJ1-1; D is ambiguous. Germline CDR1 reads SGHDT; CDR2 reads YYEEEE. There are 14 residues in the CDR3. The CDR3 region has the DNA TGTGCCAGCAGCTCCGCAAACCTGAACTCTGAAGCTTTCTTT. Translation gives CASSSANLNSEAFF.

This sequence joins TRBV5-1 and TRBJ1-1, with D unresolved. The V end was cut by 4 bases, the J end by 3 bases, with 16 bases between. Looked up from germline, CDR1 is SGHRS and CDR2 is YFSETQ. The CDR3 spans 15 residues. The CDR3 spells CASSPRTSRDTEAFF. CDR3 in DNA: TGCGCCAGCAGCCCCAGGACGTCACGGGACACTGAAGCTTTCTTT.

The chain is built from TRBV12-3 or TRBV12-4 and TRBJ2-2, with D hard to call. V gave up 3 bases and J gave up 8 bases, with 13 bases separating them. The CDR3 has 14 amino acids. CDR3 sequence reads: CASSFYRSSGELFF. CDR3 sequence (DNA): TGTGCCAGCAGTTTCTACAGATCATCTGGGGAGCTGTTTTTT.

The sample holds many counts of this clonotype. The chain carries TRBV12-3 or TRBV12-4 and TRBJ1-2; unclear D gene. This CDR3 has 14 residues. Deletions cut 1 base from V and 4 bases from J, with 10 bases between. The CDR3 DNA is TGTGCCAGCAGTTTAGGCTCCACGGGCTATGGCTACACCTTC. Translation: CASSLGSTGYGYTF.

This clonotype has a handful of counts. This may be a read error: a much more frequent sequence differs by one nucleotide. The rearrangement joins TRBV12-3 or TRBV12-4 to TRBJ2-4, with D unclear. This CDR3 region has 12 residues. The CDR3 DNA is TGTGCCAGCCGACGGCAAACAAACATTAAGTACTTC. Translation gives CASRRQTNIKYF.

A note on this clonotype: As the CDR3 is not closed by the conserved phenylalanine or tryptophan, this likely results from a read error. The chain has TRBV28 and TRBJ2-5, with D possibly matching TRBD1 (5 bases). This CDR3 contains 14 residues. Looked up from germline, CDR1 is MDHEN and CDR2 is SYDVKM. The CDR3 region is CATNKGAGQESQYY. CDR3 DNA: TGTGCCACCAACAAAGGGGCAGGACAAGAGTCCCAGTACTAC.

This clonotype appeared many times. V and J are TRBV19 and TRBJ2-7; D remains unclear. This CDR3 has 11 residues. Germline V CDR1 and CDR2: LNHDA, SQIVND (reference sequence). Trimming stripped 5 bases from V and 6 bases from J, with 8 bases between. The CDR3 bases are TGTGCCAGTAGTCGGCTTGGCGAGCAGTACTTC. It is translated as CASSRLGEQYF. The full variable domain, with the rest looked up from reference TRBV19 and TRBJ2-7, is DGGITQSPKYLFRKEGQNVTLSCEQNLNHDAMYWYRQDPGQGLRLIYYSQIVNDFQKGDIAEGYSVSREKKESFPLTVTSAQKNPTAFYLCASSRLGEQYFGPGTRLTVT.

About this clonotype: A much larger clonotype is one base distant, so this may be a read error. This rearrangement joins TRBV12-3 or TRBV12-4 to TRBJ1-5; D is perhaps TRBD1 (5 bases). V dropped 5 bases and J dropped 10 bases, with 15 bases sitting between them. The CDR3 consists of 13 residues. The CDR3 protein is CASSIGADGPQHF. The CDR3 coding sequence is TGTGCCAGCAGTATAGGGGCAGACGGCCCCCAGCATTTT.

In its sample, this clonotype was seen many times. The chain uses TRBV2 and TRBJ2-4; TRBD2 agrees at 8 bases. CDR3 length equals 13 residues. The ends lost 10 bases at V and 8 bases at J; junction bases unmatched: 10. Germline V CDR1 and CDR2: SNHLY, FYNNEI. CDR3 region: CATGAGVEDIQYF. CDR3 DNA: TGTGCCACCGGAGCGGGGGTTGAGGACATTCAGTACTTC.

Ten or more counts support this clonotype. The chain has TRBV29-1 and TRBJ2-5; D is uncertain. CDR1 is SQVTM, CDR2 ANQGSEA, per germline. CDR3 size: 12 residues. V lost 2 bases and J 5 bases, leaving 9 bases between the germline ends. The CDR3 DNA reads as TGCAGCGTTGAATACCTCGGGGAGACCCAGTACTTC. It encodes CSVEYLGETQYF. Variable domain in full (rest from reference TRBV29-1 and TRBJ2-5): SAVISQKPSRDICQRGTSLTIQCQVDSQVTMMFWYRQQPGQSLTLIATANQGSEATYESGFVIDKFPISRPNLTFSTLTVSNMSPEDSSIYLCSVEYLGETQYFGPGTRLLVL.

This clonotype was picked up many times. The CDR3 region has the DNA TGTGCCAGCAGAGCTACAGTCACCGGGGAGCTGTTTTTT. It is translated as CASRATVTGELFF. The genes are TRBV6-2 or TRBV6-3 and TRBJ2-2; D is uncertain. The CDR3 runs 13 residues. Looked up from germline, CDR1 is MNHEY and CDR2 is SVGEGT. V shed 6 bases and J shed 4 bases, with 9 bases lying between them.

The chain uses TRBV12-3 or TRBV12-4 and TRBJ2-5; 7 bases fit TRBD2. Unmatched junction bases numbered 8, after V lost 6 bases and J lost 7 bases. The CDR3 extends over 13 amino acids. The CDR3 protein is CASSLERGGTQYF. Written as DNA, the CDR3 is TGTGCCAGCAGCCTGGAGCGGGGTGGGACCCAGTACTTC.

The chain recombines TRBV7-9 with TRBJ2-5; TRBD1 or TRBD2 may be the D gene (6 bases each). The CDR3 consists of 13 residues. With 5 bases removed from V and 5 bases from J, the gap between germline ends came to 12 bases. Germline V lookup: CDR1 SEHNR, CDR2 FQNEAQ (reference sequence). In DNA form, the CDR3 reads TGTGCCAGCAGCCCGGGGGCCGGGGAGACCCAGTACTTC. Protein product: CASSPGAGETQYF.

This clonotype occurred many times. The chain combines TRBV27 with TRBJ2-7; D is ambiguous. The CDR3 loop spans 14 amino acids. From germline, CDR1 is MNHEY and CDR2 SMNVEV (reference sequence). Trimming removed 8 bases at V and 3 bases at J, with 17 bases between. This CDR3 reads CASAAQDTLYEQYF. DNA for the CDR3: TGTGCCAGCGCCGCCCAGGATACTCTCTACGAGCAGTACTTC.

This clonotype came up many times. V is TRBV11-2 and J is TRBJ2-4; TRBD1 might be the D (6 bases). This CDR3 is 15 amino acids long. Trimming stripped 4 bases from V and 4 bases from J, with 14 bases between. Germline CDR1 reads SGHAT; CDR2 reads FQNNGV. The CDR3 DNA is TGTGCCAGCAGCTCGGTTCCGGGACAAAAAAACATTCAGTACTTC. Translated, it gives CASSSVPGQKNIQYF.

CDR3 bases: TGTGCCAGCACCGACGAGGGTGAGCAGTACTTC. This sequence encodes CASTDEGEQYF. This chain joins TRBV6-2 or TRBV6-3 and TRBJ2-7; the D gene is possibly TRBD2 (5 bases). The ends were cut back, 7 bases at V and 7 bases at J, with 11 bases in the middle. The CDR3 is 11 amino acids. The germline V gene encodes CDR1 MNHEY and CDR2 SVGEGT.

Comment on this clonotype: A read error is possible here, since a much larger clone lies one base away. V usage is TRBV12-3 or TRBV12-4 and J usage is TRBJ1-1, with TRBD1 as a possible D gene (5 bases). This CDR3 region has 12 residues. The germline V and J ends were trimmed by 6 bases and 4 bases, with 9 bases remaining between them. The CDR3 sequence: CASRVGTTEAFF. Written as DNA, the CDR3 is TGTGCCAGCAGGGTGGGGACCACTGAAGCTTTCTTT.

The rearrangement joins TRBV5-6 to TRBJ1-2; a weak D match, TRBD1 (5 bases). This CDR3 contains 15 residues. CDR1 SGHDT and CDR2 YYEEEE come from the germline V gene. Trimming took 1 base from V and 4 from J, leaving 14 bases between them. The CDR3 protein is CASSLIQGGGYGYTF. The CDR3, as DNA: TGTGCCAGCAGCTTGATTCAGGGTGGAGGCTATGGCTACACCTTC.